These 11 T cell receptor beta chains share one sample of origin, sequenced in a study of cytomegalovirus exposure and HLA in healthy donors. Assay used: immunoSEQ multiplex PCR; TCRdb lists only in-frame clones, some missing. The table has about 110,000 clones, more than 70% seen once. The sequenced sample consisted of PBMCs. Every receptor here comes from a woman between 18 and 30 years old in good health and CMV-seronegative.

The V and J genes are TRBV28 and TRBJ2-3; 8 nucleotides align to TRBD2. This CDR3 is built from 13 residues. Germline loops: CDR1 MDHEN, CDR2 SYDVKM. J was trimmed by 12 bases and V by 7 bases; bases with no gene match: 12. This CDR3 is CASMPLASGSQYF. Here the CDR3 DNA reads TGTGCCAGCATGCCCCTGGCAAGCGGGAGTCAGTATTTT. The full variable domain, with the rest looked up from reference TRBV28 and TRBJ2-3, is DVKVTQSSRYLVKRTGEKVFLECVQDMDHENMFWYRQDPGLGLRLIYFSYDVKMKEKGDIPEGYSVSREKKERFSLILESASTNQTSMYLCASMPLASGSQYFGPGTRLTVL.

This chain joins TRBV6-5 and TRBJ1-2; D is possibly TRBD1 (5 bases). CDR1 and CDR2 (germline): MNHEY, SVGAGI. V was pared by 7 bases and J by 5 bases, with 17 bases between. The CDR3 contains 14 residues. The CDR3 region has the DNA TGTGCCAGCACAAGGGGCAGGGCTGGGTATGGCTACACCTTC. Its translation: CASTRGRAGYGYTF.

V is TRBV5-1 and J is TRBJ1-6, with D perhaps matching TRBD1 (6 bases). V dropped 4 bases and J dropped 3 bases, with 11 bases sitting between them. CDR1 is SGHRS and CDR2 is YFSETQ in the germline V gene. The CDR3 is 15 residues long. The CDR3 reads CASSVRGGYNSPLHF. In nucleotides, the CDR3 is TGCGCCAGCAGCGTGCGAGGGGGCTATAATTCACCCCTCCACTTT.

Only a few counts were recorded for this clone. This rearrangement joins TRBV6-1 to TRBJ1-2; 8 bases agree with TRBD1. V was pared by 4 bases and J by 3 bases, with 4 bases of the junction left unmatched. The CDR3 contains 14 residues. Germline-derived CDR1 and CDR2 are MNHNS and SASEGT. The CDR3 spells CASSGTGIYYGYTF. CDR3 sequence (DNA): TGTGCCAGCAGTGGGACAGGGATCTACTATGGCTACACCTTC.

This clone has a single count. The V call is TRBV28, the J call TRBJ1-6; 7 nucleotides line up with TRBD1. V shed 1 base and J 7 bases; nucleotides not matched to a gene: 7. Germline V lookup: CDR1 MDHEN, CDR2 SYDVKM. The CDR3 sequence is 16 residues long. CDR3 amino acids: CASSLYGQDENSPLHF. The CDR3 region has the DNA TGTGCCAGCAGTTTATATGGACAGGACGAAAATTCACCCCTCCACTTT.

The chain employs TRBV6-5 and TRBJ2-7; 7 bases match TRBD1. Per the germline V gene, CDR1 is MNHEY and CDR2 is SVGAGI. V gave up 3 bases and J gave up 6 bases; unmatched junction bases: 8. The CDR3 consists of 14 residues. This CDR3 is CASSYGTGVGEQYF. The CDR3 DNA is TGTGCCAGCAGTTATGGAACAGGGGTTGGCGAGCAGTACTTC.

The V call is TRBV6-1, the J call TRBJ1-5; no definite D call. Germline CDR1 and CDR2: MNHNS and SASEGT. V lost 2 bases and J lost 4, with 12 bases in between. The length of the CDR3 is 15 residues. The CDR3 spells CASSESWLANQPQHF. CDR3 coding DNA: TGTGCCAGCAGTGAATCCTGGCTTGCTAATCAGCCCCAGCATTTT.

The chain links TRBV18 to TRBJ1-1; D gene unclear. The germline V and J ends were trimmed by 5 bases and 8 bases, with 21 bases remaining between them. The CDR3 totals 15 residues. In germline, CDR1 is KGHSH, CDR2 LQKENI. The CDR3, as DNA: TGTGCCAGCTCAACAACCCCGGGAGGAGGATCCGAAGCTTTCTTT. Its protein product is CASSTTPGGGSEAFF.

The rearrangement uses TRBV28 and TRBJ2-1; 10 nucleotides align to TRBD2. After removal of 5 bases from V and 3 bases from J, the junction contained 4 bases not matched to a gene. The CDR3 runs 15 residues. Per germline, CDR1 MDHEN and CDR2 SYDVKM. The CDR3 spells CASSGGLADYNEQFF. The CDR3 coding sequence is TGTGCCAGCAGTGGAGGACTAGCGGACTACAATGAGCAGTTCTTC.

This clone has only one observation. The chain carries TRBV28 and TRBJ2-1; possible D gene TRBD2, 6 bases. CDR3 length: 18 amino acids. Germline assignment: CDR1 MDHEN and CDR2 SYDVKM. Trimming left V 4 bases short and J 0 bases short, with 19 bases between. The CDR3 spells CASSSRRGAPSSYNEQFF. The CDR3 nucleotides read TGTGCCAGCAGTTCCCGGCGCGGGGCTCCTAGCTCCTACAATGAGCAGTTCTTC. The variable domain in full, completed from reference TRBV28 and TRBJ2-1, reads DVKVTQSSRYLVKRTGEKVFLECVQDMDHENMFWYRQDPGLGLRLIYFSYDVKMKEKGDIPEGYSVSREKKERFSLILESASTNQTSMYLCASSSRRGAPSSYNEQFFGPGTRLTVL.

The chain carries TRBV6-1 and TRBJ1-3; 9 nucleotides agree with TRBD1. Germline V gene lookup returns CDR1 MNHNS and CDR2 SASEGT. The junction had 2 bases not matched to a gene; V was cut back by 5 bases and J by 3 bases. CDR3 length: 14 amino acids. CDR3 coding DNA: TGTGCCAGCAGTTTGGGACAGGGTGGAAACACCATATATTTT. As protein: CASSLGQGGNTIYF.